The T cell receptor beta chain described here comes from a study of CD8+CD57+ T cells in acquired aplastic anemia. Overall study: Across the sorted CD4+ and CD8+ cells, DNA amounts averaged about 3.2 ug. CD4+ cell libraries from healthy donors averaged roughly 10 million reads. The study, taken as a whole, reports: Patients were compared with controls for CD8+ Simpson's diversity, and no significant difference emerged. Found in both controls and patients were around 29 CD8+ CDR3 sequences.

The CDR3 loop spans 14 amino acids. Germline V gene sequence: CDR1 SGHRS, CDR2 YFSETQ. Template material for TCR beta VDJ and CDR3 profiling consisted of genomic DNA. TCRdb called the reads again in MiXCR, with one record for every CDR3 protein. This sample has around 400,000 distinct CDR3 sequences, with around 68% found just once. As for this clonotype: Its antigen remains unidentified. At one of its ends the junction is not consistent with the germline gene, which may arise from a read error.

The TCR was taken from a human donor in good health, serving as a control. The sequencing input was sorted CD4+, CD8+, or CD8+CD57+ T cells (not recorded which) from PBMCs. The chain uses TRBV5-1 and TRBJ1-3, with unresolved D. The CDR3 loop reads CATSLGRVGNTIYF. DNA of the CDR3: TGCGCCACCAGCTTGGGGAGGGTTGGAAACACCATATATTTT.